This T cell receptor (beta chain) was captured by sequencing in a study of T cell responses to AZD1222 COVID-19 vaccine. Here immunoSEQ multiplex PCR was the method, and the copy in TCRdb shows in-frame clones only, minus some. The sample holds fewer than 150,000 clones, 90% seen once. Looked up from germline, CDR1 is GTSNPN and CDR2 is SVGIG (reference sequence). V lost 8 bases to trimming and J lost 4 bases; unmatched junction nucleotides: 5. The CDR3 consists of 13 residues. This chain links TRBV30 with TRBJ2-3; TRBD2 aligns across 11 bases. The receptor's source is an adult in good health. Sample: peripheral blood, taken on day 0 of AZD1222 vaccination. The CDR3 spells CALASGGPDTQYF. CDR3 sequence (DNA): TGTGCCCTGGCTAGCGGGGGGCCAGATACGCAGTATTTT.